This T cell receptor (beta chain) was documented in a study of shared clonotypes between healthy human individuals. The naive CD8 population came from CD45RO-negative cells selected for CCR7, without terminally differentiated effector memory CD45RA+ cells. There were no recent acute infections or vaccinations among the donors, who were healthy HIV-negative adults. A word on this clone: Its specificity is unknown.

Whole-study results and caveats: It was the few donors that limited the genetic and exposure-history diversity represented. Naive subsets generally exceeded memory subsets in estimated richness.

The CDR3 totals 14 residues. Germline lookup yields CDR1 MNHEY and CDR2 SMNVEV (reference sequence). Trimming left V 0 bases short and J 7 bases short, with 9 bases between. Authors' methods: ImmunoSEQ yielded junction-only sequences lacking quality scores, so filtering differed. Measured with immunoSEQ multiplex PCR; TCRdb has only the in-frame clones, and not every one. D and trimming come from the DNA, and the V and J calls and clone size come from that table. In the table there are around 2,100,000 clones, roughly 95% of which are singletons. Sample: naive CD8+ T cells sorted from blood. The V and J genes are TRBV27 and TRBJ1-4; unclear D gene. The TCR comes from a man aged 18 to 30 in good health. CDR3 in DNA: TGTGCCAGCAGTTTATCGATAGGGAGTGAAAAACTGTTTTTT. Its translation is CASSLSIGSEKLFF.